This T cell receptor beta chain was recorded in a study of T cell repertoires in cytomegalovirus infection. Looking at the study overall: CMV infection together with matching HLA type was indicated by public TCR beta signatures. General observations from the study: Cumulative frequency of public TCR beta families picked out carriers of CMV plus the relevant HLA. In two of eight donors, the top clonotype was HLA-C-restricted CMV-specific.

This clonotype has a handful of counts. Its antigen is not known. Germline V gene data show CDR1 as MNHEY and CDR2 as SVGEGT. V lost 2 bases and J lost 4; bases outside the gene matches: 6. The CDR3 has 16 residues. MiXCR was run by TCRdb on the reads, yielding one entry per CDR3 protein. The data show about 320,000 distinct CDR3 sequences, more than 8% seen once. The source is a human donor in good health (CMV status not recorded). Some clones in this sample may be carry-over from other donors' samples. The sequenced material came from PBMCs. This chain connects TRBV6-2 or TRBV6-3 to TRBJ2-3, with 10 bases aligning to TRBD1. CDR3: CASSYPTGGLSDTQYF. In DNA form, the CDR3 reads TGTGCCAGCAGTTACCCGACAGGGGGCCTTTCAGATACGCAGTATTTT.